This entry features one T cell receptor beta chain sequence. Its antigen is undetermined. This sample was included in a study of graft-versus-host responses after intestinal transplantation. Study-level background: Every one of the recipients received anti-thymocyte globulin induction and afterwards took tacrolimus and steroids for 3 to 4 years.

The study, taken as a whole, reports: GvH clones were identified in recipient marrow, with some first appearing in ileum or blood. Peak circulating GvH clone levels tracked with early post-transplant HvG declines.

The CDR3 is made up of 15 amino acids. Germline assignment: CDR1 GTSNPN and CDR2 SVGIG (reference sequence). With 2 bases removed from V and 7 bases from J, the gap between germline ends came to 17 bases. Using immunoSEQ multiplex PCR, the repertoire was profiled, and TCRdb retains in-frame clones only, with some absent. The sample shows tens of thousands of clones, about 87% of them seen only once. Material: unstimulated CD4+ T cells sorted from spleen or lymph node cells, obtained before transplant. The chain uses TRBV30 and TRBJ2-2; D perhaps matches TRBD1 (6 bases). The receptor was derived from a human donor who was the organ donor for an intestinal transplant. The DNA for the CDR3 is TGTGCCTGGAGTCCCCAGGGGAAGCTTGTCGGGGAGCTGTTTTTT. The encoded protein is CAWSPQGKLVGELFF.